This T cell receptor beta chain is drawn from a study of cytomegalovirus exposure and HLA in healthy donors. About this clone: Its antigen is unknown.

Whole-study results and caveats: A later analysis found TCR association rates differed by HLA locus, highest for DRB1 and lowest for HLA-C. Researchers catalogued roughly 150 TCR beta chains as cytomegalovirus-associated. A later analysis associated 15,000 or so TCR beta sequences with HLA alleles at a 0.05 false discovery rate.

This CDR3 spans 17 amino acids. The V and J ends lost 3 bases and 5 bases, in that order; junction bases with no gene match: 8. Germline CDR1 is LNHDA and CDR2 is SQIVND (reference sequence). PCR used 60 Vbeta primers and 13 Jbeta primers. Per the original methods: The count from a later analysis was roughly 80 million unique TCR beta chains, about 10 million of them shared. Profiled with immunoSEQ multiplex PCR; TCRdb holds only in-frame clones, not every one. V and J calls and clone size are given by that table; D and trimming were obtained from the DNA. This sample carries about 150,000 clones, just under 80% of them seen once, and the ten largest clones take less than 1.1%.

This sequence joins TRBV19 and TRBJ2-5, with 14 nucleotides matching TRBD2. The TCR comes from a male donor in good health and CMV-seronegative. What was sequenced was PBMCs. The CDR3 DNA follows: TGTGCCAGTAGTATCGGGACTAGCGGGGGCCACGGGGAGACCCAGTACTTC. Encoded protein: CASSIGTSGGHGETQYF.